A selection of T cell receptor beta chains follows, all from one sample in a study of shared clonotypes between healthy human individuals. Assay used: immunoSEQ multiplex PCR; TCRdb lists only in-frame clones, some missing. The sample holds nearly 500,000 clones, 60% to 85% seen once. What was sequenced was PBMCs. The receptor source for this set is a woman aged 40-49 years in good health. Some clones in this sample may be carry-over from other donors' samples. Each CDR3 is given with its conserved first and last residue. The D gene is left open where the match is weak. A clone size is listed for some rows: how often the clone was seen (once, few, many), or a class if it is expanded.

TRBV30,NA,NA,TRBJ1-1,CAWTRQPNTEAFF,TGTGCCTGGACTCGTCAGCCGAACACTGAAGCTTTCTTT
TRBV28,NA,NA,TRBJ2-3,CASTVDSQTDTQYF,TGTGCCAGCACGGTCGACTCCCAAACAGATACGCAGTATTTT
TRBV30,NA,NA,TRBJ2-7,CAWSNFGTLRDYEQYF,TGTGCCTGGAGTAATTTTGGAACCCTCCGGGACTACGAGCAGTACTTC
TRBV29-1,NA,few,TRBJ1-1,CSVEIGGLTEAFF,TGCAGCGTTGAGATCGGGGGGCTGACTGAAGCTTTCTTT
TRBV19,TRBD2,NA,TRBJ2-2,CASSIGASGNAGELFF,TGTGCCAGTAGTATTGGGGCTAGCGGGAACGCCGGGGAGCTGTTTTTT
TRBV18,TRBD1,NA,TRBJ2-7,CASSPQGAVYEQYF,TGTGCCAGCTCACCCCAGGGGGCGGTTTACGAGCAGTACTTC
TRBV5-6,TRBD1,NA,TRBJ2-2,CASSLGDRVTGELFF,TGTGCCAGCAGCTTGGGGGACAGGGTCACCGGGGAGCTGTTTTTT
TRBV21-1,NA,NA,TRBJ2-2,CASSKGIGATSGILLDTGELFF,TGTGCCAGCAGCAAAGGGATCGGGGCGACTAGCGGGATTCTTTTGGACACCGGGGAGCTGTTTTTT
TRBV30,NA,NA,TRBJ1-2,CAWSVLSSGYGYTF,TGTGCCTGGAGTGTACTGAGTAGTGGCTATGGCTACACCTTC
TRBV7-2,NA,once,TRBJ1-3,CASSFGISGNTIYF,TGTGCCAGCAGCTTCGGGATTTCTGGAAACACCATATATTTT
TRBV5-1,TRBD1,NA,TRBJ2-7,CASSLASGTAIYEQYF,TGCGCCAGCAGCTTGGCCAGTGGGACAGCTATCTACGAGCAGTACTTC
TRBV5-4,NA,NA,TRBJ2-1,CASSLTGRRGDEQFF,TGTGCCAGCAGCTTGACTGGTAGACGCGGCGATGAGCAGTTCTTC
TRBV28,TRBD2,few,TRBJ2-7,CASSLYPFRGTSNYEQYF,TGTGCCAGCAGTTTATACCCATTCCGCGGGACTAGCAACTACGAGCAGTACTTC
TRBV7-9,NA,few,TRBJ2-7,CASSLGRSSYEQYF,TGTGCCAGCAGCTTGGGACGGAGCTCCTACGAGCAGTACTTC
TRBV2,NA,NA,TRBJ2-5,CASSETRQETQYF,TGTGCCAGCAGTGAAACTCGACAAGAGACCCAGTACTTC
TRBV28,NA,NA,TRBJ1-5,CASSFPGGSNQPQHF,TGTGCCAGCAGTTTTCCCGGGGGTAGCAATCAGCCCCAGCATTTT
TRBV9,NA,medium-sized,TRBJ2-3,CASSLLLDTQYF,TGTGCCAGCAGCCTCCTACTGGATACGCAGTATTTT
TRBV7-3,NA,NA,TRBJ1-3,CASSSAEIRDTIYF,TGTGCCAGCAGCTCGGCTGAGATACGGGACACCATATATTTT
TRBV2,NA,once,TRBJ2-5,CASSRGQETQYF,TGTGCCAGCAGCCGGGGCCAAGAGACCCAGTACTTC
TRBV29-1,NA,NA,TRBJ2-7,CSGGTFSTLTYEQYF,TGCAGCGGGGGGACGTTTTCAACCCTAACCTACGAGCAGTACTTC
TRBV19,NA,NA,TRBJ2-7,CASSLGHRQYF,TGTGCCAGTAGTCTGGGACACCGACAGTACTTC
TRBV18,NA,many,TRBJ2-2,CASLDPRIGELFF,TGTGCCAGCCTGGACCCAAGAATCGGGGAGCTGTTTTTT
TRBV7-8,TRBD2,NA,TRBJ2-1,CASGRAGGPNEQFF,TGTGCCAGCGGTCGAGCGGGAGGGCCCAATGAGCAGTTCTTC
TRBV5-1,NA,NA,TRBJ2-1,CASSLQAPNEQFF,TGCGCCAGCAGCTTGCAGGCACCCAATGAGCAGTTCTTC
TRBV13,TRBD2,many,TRBJ2-5,CASSSRLAGDQETQYF,TGTGCCAGCAGCTCCCGACTAGCGGGAGACCAAGAGACCCAGTACTTC
TRBV6-5,TRBD1,NA,TRBJ2-2,CASRLPGGTGELFF,TGTGCCAGCAGACTCCCAGGGGGCACCGGGGAGCTGTTTTTT
TRBV30,TRBD2,NA,TRBJ2-7,CASGVEGTYEQYF,TGTGCCAGCGGGGTAGAGGGAACCTACGAGCAGTACTTC
TRBV7-9,TRBD2,NA,TRBJ2-1,CASSLARLREASYNEQFF,TGTGCCAGCAGCTTAGCGCGGTTGCGGGAGGCATCCTACAATGAGCAGTTCTTC
TRBV5-8,NA,NA,TRBJ2-4,CASSLVGVIQYF,TGTGCCAGCAGCCTGGTCGGGGTCATTCAGTACTTC
TRBV10-2,TRBD2,NA,TRBJ2-1,CASKFLAGGPMYNEQFF,TGCGCCAGCAAATTTCTAGCGGGAGGGCCGATGTACAATGAGCAGTTCTTC
TRBV7-2,NA,few,TRBJ1-5,CASSPYILSTLSNQPQHF,TGTGCCAGCAGCCCGTATATCTTGTCGACATTGAGCAATCAGCCCCAGCATTTT